This T cell receptor beta chain appears in the sequencing data of a study of neoadjuvant anti-PD-1 for oral cavity cancer. The study's findings and limits: After neoadjuvant nivolumab, PBMC T cell clonality was significantly higher in non-responders than responders.

In the case of this clone: Its antigen is undetermined.

V lost 5 bases to trimming and J lost 6 bases, with 7 bases between them. This CDR3 region has 11 residues. The germline gives CDR1 MNHEY, CDR2 SMNVEV (reference sequence). Time point in this sample: after neoadjuvant nivolumab, at surgical resection. PBMCs were not maintained or expanded in culture before analysis. Method: immunoSEQ multiplex PCR; TCRdb's copy keeps in-frame clones and lacks some. The repertoire has 63,000 or so clones, about 90% of them found once; the top ten carry roughly 3%. Here the sequenced sample was PBMCs, taken after nivolumab (anti-PD-1) treatment. The origin of this receptor is a person aged 40 to 85 with oral cavity squamous cell carcinoma. The genes are TRBV27 and TRBJ2-5; D is perhaps TRBD1 (6 bases). The DNA of the CDR3 is TGTGCCAGCAGTACAGGGAAGACCCAGTACTTC. This codes for CASSTGKTQYF.